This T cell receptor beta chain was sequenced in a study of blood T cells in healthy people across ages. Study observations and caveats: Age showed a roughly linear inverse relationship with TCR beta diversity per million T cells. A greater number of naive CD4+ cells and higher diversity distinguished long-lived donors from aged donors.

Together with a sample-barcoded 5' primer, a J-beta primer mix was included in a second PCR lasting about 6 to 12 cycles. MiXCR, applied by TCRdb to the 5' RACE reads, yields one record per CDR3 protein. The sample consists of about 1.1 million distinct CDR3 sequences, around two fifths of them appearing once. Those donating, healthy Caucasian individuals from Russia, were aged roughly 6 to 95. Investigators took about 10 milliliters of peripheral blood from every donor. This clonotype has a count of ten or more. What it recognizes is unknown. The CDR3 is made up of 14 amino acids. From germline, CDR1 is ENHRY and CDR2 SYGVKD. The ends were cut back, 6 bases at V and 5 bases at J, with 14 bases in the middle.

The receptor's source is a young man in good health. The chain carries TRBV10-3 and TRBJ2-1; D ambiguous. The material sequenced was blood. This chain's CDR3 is CAIRPGDEHNEQFF. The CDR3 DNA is TGTGCCATCAGACCCGGCGACGAGCACAATGAGCAGTTCTTC.